The sequence of this TCR beta chain was determined in a study of T-cell reconstitution after alpha-beta-depleted transplantation in children. Preparation of the TCRbeta library involved a method that used unique molecular identifiers. TCRdb called the PCR reads again in MiXCR, with one record for every CDR3 protein. This sample has under 450,000 distinct CDR3 sequences, with roughly 14% found just once. This CDR3 comprises 15 residues. CDR1 MGHRA and CDR2 YSYEKL come from the germline V gene. The ends lost 3 bases at V and 3 bases at J; junction bases unmatched: 3. The sequence was obtained from a human donor who donated a stem cell graft to a child with Fanconi anemia. Source: PBMCs, taken from the stem cell graft. The rearrangement links TRBV4-1 to TRBJ2-5, with 11 bases matching TRBD2. The DNA for the CDR3 is TGCGCCAGCAGCCACCCGGGACTAGCGGAAGAGACCCAGTACTTC. Its protein is CASSHPGLAEETQYF.